This entry lists 6 T cell receptor beta chains sequenced from one sample in a study of graft-versus-host responses after intestinal transplantation. Which antigens these TCRs recognize remains unknown. Profiled with immunoSEQ multiplex PCR; TCRdb holds only in-frame clones, not every one. This repertoire shows more than 70,000 clones, 85% to 95% found once; its top ten account for roughly 0.43%. Sequencing was performed on unstimulated CD8+ T cells sorted from spleen or lymph node cells, taken before transplant. Receptor source: a human donor who was the organ donor for an intestinal transplant.

As to this clone: A junction end diverges from the germline sequence, so it may reflect a read error. The V and J genes are TRBV2 and TRBJ2-3; D is perhaps TRBD1 (6 bases). CDR1 and CDR2 (germline): SNHLY, FYNNEI. CDR3 length: 12 residues. The CDR3 reads CAGRGRDDTQYF. The CDR3 DNA reads as TGTGCCGGCAGGGGCCGGGATGATACGCAGTATTTT.

The rearrangement joins TRBV4-1 to TRBJ2-3; the D gene is possibly TRBD2 (7 bases). Germline assignment: CDR1 MGHRA and CDR2 YSYEKL. V was cut by 4 bases and J by 6 bases, with 17 bases left in between. The CDR3 is made up of 15 amino acids. The CDR3 region has the DNA TGCGCCAGCAGCCTGGGGGGGCTTATCGCGGATACGCAGTATTTT. Translated, it gives CASSLGGLIADTQYF.

This clone has just one count. The chain joins TRBV7-6 to TRBJ1-1; 9 bases are shared with TRBD1. This CDR3 spans 13 amino acids. Per the germline V gene, CDR1 is SGHVS and CDR2 is FNYEAQ. With V trimmed by 5 bases and J by 4 bases, 2 bases remained unmatched. Here the CDR3 reads CASSQTGGTEAFF. CDR3 nucleotide sequence: TGTGCCAGCAGCCAGACAGGGGGCACTGAAGCTTTCTTT.

V usage is TRBV27 and J usage is TRBJ2-7; D ambiguous. Germline V CDR1 and CDR2: MNHEY, SMNVEV (reference sequence). The CDR3 contains 13 residues. V was pared by 3 bases and J by 5 bases, with 11 bases between. CDR3 region: CASSFGLADEQYF. CDR3 DNA sequence: TGTGCCAGCAGTTTCGGTTTGGCGGACGAGCAGTACTTC.

The chain joins TRBV10-3 to TRBJ2-1; 8 bases match TRBD1. Losses at the gene ends were 2 bases for V and 4 bases for J; bases not matched to a gene: 10. The germline gives CDR1 ENHRY, CDR2 SYGVKD. The CDR3 covers 17 residues. In nucleotides, the CDR3 is TGTGCCATCAGTGAGGTATCCGGTGGACAGGGTTACAATGAGCAGTTCTTC. It codes for CAISEVSGGQGYNEQFF.

The CDR3 spells CASSQAGVWGYTF. Here the CDR3 DNA reads TGCGCCAGCAGCCAAGCAGGGGTTTGGGGCTACACCTTC. This chain joins TRBV4-1 and TRBJ1-2; D possibly corresponds to TRBD1 (6 bases). Per the germline V gene, CDR1 is MGHRA and CDR2 is YSYEKL. Trimming stripped 1 base from V and 8 bases from J, with 11 bases between. The CDR3 loop spans 13 amino acids.